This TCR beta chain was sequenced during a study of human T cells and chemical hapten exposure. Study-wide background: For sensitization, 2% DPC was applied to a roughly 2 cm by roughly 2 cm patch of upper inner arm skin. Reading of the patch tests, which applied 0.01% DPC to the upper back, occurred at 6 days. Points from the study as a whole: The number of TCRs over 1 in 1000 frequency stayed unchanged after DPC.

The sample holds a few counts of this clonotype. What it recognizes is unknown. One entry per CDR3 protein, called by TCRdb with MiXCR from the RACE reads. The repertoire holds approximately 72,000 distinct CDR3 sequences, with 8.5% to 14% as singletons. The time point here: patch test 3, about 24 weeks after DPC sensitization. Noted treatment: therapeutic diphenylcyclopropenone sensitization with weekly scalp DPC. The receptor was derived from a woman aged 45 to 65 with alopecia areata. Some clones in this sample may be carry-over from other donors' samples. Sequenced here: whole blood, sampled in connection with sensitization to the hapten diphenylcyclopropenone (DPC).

CDR3 sequence reads: CASSSGQGSQPQHF. As DNA, the CDR3 is TGTGCCAGCAGTTCCGGACAGGGGTCTCAGCCCCAGCATTTT. The gene calls are TRBV28 and TRBJ1-5, with 9 positions matching TRBD1. Germline CDR1 MDHEN, CDR2 SYDVKM. V lost 4 bases, J lost 6 bases, and 4 bases stayed unmatched. This CDR3 has 14 residues.